These T cell receptor beta chains were read from a single sample in a study of post-analysis software for immune sequencing data. TCRdb used MiXCR to reprocess the PCR reads, holding one entry per CDR3 protein. The table includes roughly 600,000 distinct CDR3 sequences, around 44% detected once. Sequenced input: blood. The receptors come from a girl aged 10-17 years with multiple sclerosis. CDR3s include the opening cysteine and the closing phenylalanine or tryptophan. The order of the fields is V gene, J gene, D gene, clone size, CDR3 DNA, CDR3 protein. D genes are given only for firm matches. Size values are once, few and many counts, or a class for expanded clones, and some rows have none.

>TRBV7-9|TRBJ2-3|NA|NA
TGTGCCAGCAGCTCCCCTTTGGGAGATACGCAGTATTTT
CASSSPLGDTQYF
>TRBV5-4|TRBJ2-3|TRBD1|NA
TGTGCCAGCAGCTTTGGACAGGGAAGAGATACGCAGTATTTT
CASSFGQGRDTQYF
>TRBV2|TRBJ2-7|NA|NA
TGTGCCAGCAGTGAGGGAAGGGATGACTACGAGCAGTACTTC
CASSEGRDDYEQYF
>TRBV19|TRBJ2-1|TRBD2|NA
TGTGCCAGTACCCCTCTAGCGGTGACGAGCTCCTACAATGAGCAGTTCTTC
CASTPLAVTSSYNEQFF
>TRBV11-3|TRBJ2-7|NA|few
TGTGCCAGCAGCTTAGGCCATCTTTACGAGCAGTACTTC
CASSLGHLYEQYF
>TRBV9|TRBJ1-2|TRBD1|NA
TGTGCCAGCAGCGCGAACCAGGGGGCCCCAATCCGAGGCACCTTC
CASSANQGAPIRGTF
>TRBV6-5|TRBJ1-2|NA|NA
TGTGCCAGCAGTTACTCTGCAGACTATGGCTACACCTTC
CASSYSADYGYTF
>TRBV20-1|TRBJ1-5|NA|few
TGCAGTGCTCTCGGACCGTATAGCAATCAGCCCCAGCATTTT
CSALGPYSNQPQHF
>TRBV7-2|TRBJ1-2|NA|NA
TGTGCCAGCAGCTTAAGGAGGGGCTATGAATTTGGCTACACCTTC
CASSLRRGYEFGYTF
>TRBV6-5|TRBJ1-2|NA|NA
TGTGCCAGCAGCAGAGGACAGAACTGTGGCTACACCTTC
CASSRGQNCGYTF
>TRBV4-1|TRBJ1-5|NA|NA
TGCGCCAGCAGCCAAGGAGGGGCAAGGCCCCAGCATTTT
CASSQGGARPQHF
>TRBV12-3/TRBV12-4|TRBJ2-1|TRBD2|NA
TGTGCCAGCATTAGGGACTACCCGAGCTCCTACAATGAGCAGTTCTTC
CASIRDYPSSYNEQFF
>TRBV12-3/TRBV12-4|TRBJ1-1|NA|NA
TGTGCCAGCAGTCTAACAAAACAGGGCCACCGGAACACTGAAGCTTTCTTT
CASSLTKQGHRNTEAFF
>TRBV14|TRBJ2-3|TRBD2|few
TGTGCCAGCAGCCACGGCGCGGGGGGGCCCACAGATACGCAGTATTTT
CASSHGAGGPTDTQYF
>TRBV7-2|TRBJ2-5|NA|NA
TGTGCCAGCAGCCCCGCAGGCCATCGGGAGACCCAGTACTTC
CASSPAGHRETQYF
>TRBV20-1|TRBJ2-7|NA|NA
TGCAGTGCTAGAGCACCAGGGGCGAGGGACGAGCAGTACTTC
CSARAPGARDEQYF
>TRBV5-1|TRBJ2-7|NA|NA
TGCGCCAGCAGCTTGGTGTCAGGGGCCCAAGAGCAGTACTTC
CASSLVSGAQEQYF